These 22 T cell receptor beta chains share one sample of origin, sequenced in a study of T cell repertoires in cytomegalovirus infection. TCRdb processed the reads anew with MiXCR; each CDR3 protein has one entry. The data show fewer than 350,000 distinct CDR3 sequences, more than 9% seen once. The sample was PBMCs. Receptor source: a human donor in good health (CMV status not recorded). Some clones in this sample may be carry-over from other donors' samples.

This clonotype was counted between two and nine times. The chain carries TRBV6-1 and TRBJ1-1; no reliable D call. Germline V gives CDR1 MNHNS, CDR2 SASEGT. There are 14 residues in the CDR3. The V gene lost 6 bases and the J gene lost 6 bases, with 17 bases spanning the gap. The CDR3 spells CASSLLMSRAEAFF. The DNA of the CDR3 is TGTGCCAGCAGCTTGCTGATGTCCCGGGCTGAAGCTTTCTTT.

The chain combines TRBV11-1 with TRBJ2-2, with D unclear. Germline V gene sequence: CDR1 SGHAT, CDR2 FQDESV (reference sequence). This CDR3 is built from 14 residues. V was trimmed by 1 base and J by 4 bases, leaving 7 bases between them. CDR3 amino acids: CASSLGPFTGELFF. The CDR3 DNA reads TGTGCCAGCAGCTTAGGGCCCTTCACCGGGGAGCTGTTTTTT. The full variable domain, rest sourced from reference TRBV11-1 and TRBJ2-2, is EAEVAQSPRYKITEKSQAVAFWCDPISGHATLYWYRQILGQGPELLVQFQDESVVDDSQLPKDRFSAERLKGVDSTLKIQPAELGDSAMYLCASSLGPFTGELFFGEGSRLTVL.

The gene calls are TRBV25-1 and TRBJ2-1; 8 bases fit TRBD2. Per the germline V gene, CDR1 is MGHDK and CDR2 is SYGVNS. CDR3 length: 16 amino acids. J lost 8 bases, V lost 9 bases, and 18 bases had no gene match. CDR3 residues: CASDVTGTRWVYEQFF. Written as DNA, the CDR3 is TGTGCCAGTGACGTAACCGGGACTAGATGGGTCTATGAGCAGTTCTTC. The full variable domain, in which reference TRBV25-1 and TRBJ2-1 provide the parts outside the CDR3, is EADIYQTPRYLVIGTGKKITLECSQTMGHDKMYWYQQDPGMELHLIHYSYGVNSTEKGDLSSESTVSRIRTEHFPLTLESARPSHTSQYLCASDVTGTRWVYEQFFGPGTRLTVL.

This clonotype occurred a few times. V is TRBV5-4 and J is TRBJ2-6; 9 bases align to TRBD1. Per the germline V gene, CDR1 is SGHNT and CDR2 is YYREEE (reference sequence). V trimming: 4 bases; J trimming: 0 bases; junction bases outside the gene matches: 5. The CDR3 length is 17 residues. DNA for the CDR3: TGTGCCAGCAGCGGGGACAGGGTACACTCTGGGGCCAACGTCCTGACTTTC. It codes for CASSGDRVHSGANVLTF.

This clonotype was observed many times. The chain joins TRBV5-5 to TRBJ1-5; 8 bases line up with TRBD1. CDR1 and CDR2 from the germline V gene are SGHKS and YYEKEE (reference sequence). The CDR3 contains 15 residues. V was pared by 0 bases and J by 7 bases, with 6 bases of the junction left unmatched. CDR3 sequence reads: CASSLVQGARQPQHF. The CDR3 bases are TGTGCCAGCAGCTTGGTGCAGGGGGCAAGACAGCCCCAGCATTTT. The whole variable domain, remainder taken from reference TRBV5-5 and TRBJ1-5, is DAGVTQSPTHLIKTRGQQVTLRCSPISGHKSVSWYQQVLGQGPQFIFQYYEKEERGRGNFPDRFSARQFPNYSSELNVNALLLGDSALYLCASSLVQGARQPQHFGDGTRLSIL.

This clonotype appeared many times. The chain couples TRBV7-2 to TRBJ2-7, with D perhaps given as TRBD1 or TRBD2 (6 bases each). The CDR3 contains 15 residues. Looked up from germline, CDR1 is SGHTA and CDR2 is FQGNSA. Trimming shortened V by 5 bases and J by 0 bases, and 14 bases separated the two germline ends. DNA for the CDR3: TGTGCCAGCAGCCCCACCCGGGGGCCCTCCTACGAGCAGTACTTC. Its translation is CASSPTRGPSYEQYF.

This sequence joins TRBV6-6 and TRBJ1-5, with 10 positions matching TRBD1. The junction had 1 base not matched to a gene; V was cut back by 0 bases and J by 5 bases. Germline assignment: CDR1 MNHNY and CDR2 SVGAGI (reference sequence). The CDR3 consists of 15 residues. The CDR3 nucleotides read TGTGCCAGCAGTTACTCAGGACAGGGGGATCAGCCCCAGCATTTT. This encodes CASSYSGQGDQPQHF.

Only one count was recorded for this clonotype. J is TRBJ1-2 and V is TRBV6-5, with 8 bases identical to TRBD1. Germline V gene sequence: CDR1 MNHEY, CDR2 SVGAGI. The junction had 9 bases not matched to a gene; V was cut back by 5 bases and J by 7 bases. This CDR3 region has 14 residues. In DNA, the CDR3 is TGTGCCAGCAGTGAAGGGGCAGGGGGCCGTGGCTACACCTTC. Translation: CASSEGAGGRGYTF.

This clonotype was counted between two and nine times. The chain links TRBV18 to TRBJ1-1; D unclear. The CDR3 length is 12 residues. CDR1 is KGHSH, CDR2 LQKENI, per germline. Trimming took off 0 bases at V and 1 base at J, with 0 bases between the two ends. The CDR3 bases are TGTGCCAGCTCACCACCGAACACTGAAGCTTTCTTT. This encodes CASSPPNTEAFF.

This clonotype occurred a few times. The rearrangement links TRBV6-2 or TRBV6-3 to TRBJ1-6, with 10 nucleotides matching TRBD1. The CDR3 has 16 residues. After removal of 5 bases from V and 7 bases from J, the junction contained 8 bases not matched to a gene. Germline loops: CDR1 MNHEY, CDR2 SVGEGT. The CDR3 protein is CASSRDRGRQNSPLHF. The CDR3 bases are TGTGCCAGCAGTCGGGACAGGGGAAGGCAAAATTCACCCCTCCACTTT.

The rearrangement joins TRBV7-6 to TRBJ1-5; 8 bases line up with TRBD1. Per germline, CDR1 SGHVS and CDR2 FNYEAQ. The CDR3 is 14 residues long. Trimming cost V 5 bases and J 5 bases; bases outside gene matches: 5. CDR3 residues: CASSRDRGYQPQHF. CDR3 nucleotide sequence: TGTGCCAGCAGCCGCGACAGGGGTTATCAGCCCCAGCATTTT. Variable domain in full (rest from reference TRBV7-6 and TRBJ1-5): GAGVSQSPRYKVTKRGQDVALRCDPISGHVSLYWYRQALGQGPEFLTYFNYEAQQDKSGLPNDRFSAERPEGSISTLTIQRTEQRDSAMYRCASSRDRGYQPQHFGDGTRLSIL.

This clonotype was detected ten times or more. The V and J genes are TRBV7-2 and TRBJ2-7; TRBD1 or TRBD2 may be the D gene (7 bases each). The CDR3 runs 14 residues. V lost 1 base and J 6 bases, leaving 13 bases between the germline ends. Germline CDR1 and CDR2: SGHTA and FQGNSA. The CDR3 loop reads CASSLGQGGGEQYF. As DNA, the CDR3 is TGTGCCAGCAGCTTAGGACAGGGAGGGGGCGAGCAGTACTTC.

This clonotype came up a few times. The CDR3 loop reads CSARGSLQGPAFF. CDR3 in DNA: TGCAGTGCTAGAGGAAGCCTACAGGGGCCGGCTTTCTTT. This sequence joins TRBV20-1 and TRBJ1-1; 7 nucleotides align to TRBD1. Germline assignment: CDR1 DFQATT and CDR2 SNEGSKA (reference sequence). Trimming cost V 1 base and J 11 bases; bases outside gene matches: 10. The CDR3 contains 13 residues.

In this sample, this clonotype turned up many times. V gene TRBV12-3 or TRBV12-4 combines with J gene TRBJ2-5; 9 bases map to TRBD1. Unmatched junction bases numbered 6, after V lost 8 bases and J lost 5 bases. The CDR3 has 13 residues. CDR3: CASGTGGAETQYF. The CDR3 nucleotides read TGTGCCAGCGGAACAGGGGGCGCCGAGACCCAGTACTTC.

This clonotype was found many times. The chain recombines TRBV7-7 with TRBJ2-1, with 10 bases that match TRBD2. Germline V CDR1 and CDR2: SSHAT, FNYEAQ (reference sequence). V shed 2 bases, J shed 0 bases, and the junction held 4 bases outside the gene matches. The CDR3 has 17 amino acids. As DNA, the CDR3 is TGTGCCAGCAGCTTACTAGCGGGAGTGGGCTCCTACAATGAGCAGTTCTTC. Translated: CASSLLAGVGSYNEQFF. Using reference TRBV7-7 and TRBJ2-1 for the parts outside the CDR3, the full variable domain is GAGVSQSPRYKVTKRGQDVTLRCDPISSHATLYWYQQALGQGPEFLTYFNYEAQPDKSGLPSDRFSAERPEGSISTLTIQRTEQRDSAMYRCASSLLAGVGSYNEQFFGPGTRLTVL.

In the case of this clonotype: The conserved closing phenylalanine or tryptophan is absent in this CDR3, likely reflecting a read error. The chain links TRBV7-2 to TRBJ2-5, with 9 nucleotides matching TRBD2. The CDR3 runs 14 residues. Germline V lookup: CDR1 SGHTA, CDR2 FQGNSA. V lost 5 bases and J lost 4; bases outside the gene matches: 5. The CDR3 nucleotides are TGTGCCAGCAGCCCCAGCGGGGGGCGAGAGACCCAGTACTCC. Its translation is CASSPSGGRETQYS.

The chain uses TRBV6-8 and TRBJ2-1; D possibly corresponds to TRBD2 (7 bases). The V and J ends lost 8 bases and 10 bases respectively, with 21 bases between them. The CDR3 extends over 14 amino acids. Germline values: CDR1 MNHGY, CDR2 SAAAGT. CDR3 sequence: CASSWGGGAKEQFF. The CDR3 DNA sequence: TGTGCCAGCTCCTGGGGGGGGGGGGCAAAGGAGCAGTTCTTC.

Ten or more counts support this clonotype. This chain links TRBV6-1 with TRBJ1-1; 7 positions match TRBD1. The junction had 16 bases not matched to a gene; V was cut back by 5 bases and J by 4 bases. Germline V gene lookup returns CDR1 MNHNS and CDR2 SASEGT. The CDR3 is 17 residues long. Here the CDR3 reads CASSFRTGLPSSTEAFF. For the CDR3, the DNA is TGTGCCAGCAGTTTCAGGACAGGCCTACCTTCGAGCACTGAAGCTTTCTTT.

This clonotype was observed at least ten times. The rearrangement links TRBV12-3 or TRBV12-4 to TRBJ1-4; D not resolved. V was trimmed by 4 bases and J by 11 bases, leaving 11 bases between them. The CDR3 is 12 amino acids. This chain's CDR3 is CASSYSTSKLFF. The CDR3 DNA reads TGTGCCAGCAGTTACTCAACGAGTAAACTGTTTTTT.

V is TRBV28 and J is TRBJ2-7, with D possibly TRBD1 on 5 matching bases. There are 13 residues in the CDR3. V dropped 8 bases and J dropped 2 bases, with 13 bases sitting between them. Germline-derived CDR1 and CDR2 are MDHEN and SYDVKM. CDR3 amino acids: CASWTQNPYEQYF. In DNA, the CDR3 is TGTGCCAGCTGGACACAAAATCCCTACGAGCAGTACTTC.

This clonotype was recorded many times. The DNA for the CDR3 is TGTGCCAGCAACTGGGGGGGCACCGGGGAGCTGTTTTTT. Protein: CASNWGGTGELFF. This chain uses TRBV12-3 or TRBV12-4 with TRBJ2-2; TRBD2 aligns across 7 bases. V shed 7 bases, J shed 4 bases, and the junction held 3 bases outside the gene matches. The CDR3 covers 13 residues.

The genes are TRBV12-3 or TRBV12-4 and TRBJ1-6; D gene unclear. There are 13 residues in the CDR3. The V gene lost 6 bases and the J gene lost 7 bases, with 10 bases spanning the gap. CDR3 DNA: TGTGCCAGCAGAGCGGTTCAGAATTCACCCCTCCACTTT. This codes for CASRAVQNSPLHF.